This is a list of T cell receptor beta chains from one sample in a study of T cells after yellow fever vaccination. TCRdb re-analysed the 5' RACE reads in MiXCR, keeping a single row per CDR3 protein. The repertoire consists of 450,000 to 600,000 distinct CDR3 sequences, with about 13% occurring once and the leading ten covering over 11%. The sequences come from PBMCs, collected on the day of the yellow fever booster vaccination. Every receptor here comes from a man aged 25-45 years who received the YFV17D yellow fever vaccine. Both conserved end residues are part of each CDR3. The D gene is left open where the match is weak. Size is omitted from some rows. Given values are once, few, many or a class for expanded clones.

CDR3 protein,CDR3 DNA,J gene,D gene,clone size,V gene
CASSLRGAGGLPYEQYF,TGTGCCAGCAGTTTGCGGGGAGCGGGAGGGCTCCCCTACGAGCAGTACTTC,TRBJ2-7,TRBD2,many,TRBV28
CAISPRGGRENEQFF,TGTGCCATCAGTCCTCGGGGCGGGAGGGAAAATGAGCAGTTCTTC,TRBJ2-1,TRBD2,-,TRBV10-3
CASSFRGGNTGELFF,TGTGCCAGCAGCTTCCGGGGCGGGAACACCGGGGAGCTGTTTTTT,TRBJ2-2,-,-,TRBV11-2
CASNFYRASRGETQYF,TGTGCCAGTAACTTTTACAGGGCCTCCAGGGGGGAGACCCAGTACTTC,TRBJ2-5,TRBD1,few,TRBV6-1
CASSPAVGREQFF,TGTGCCAGCAGCCCCGCGGTAGGGAGGGAGCAGTTCTTC,TRBJ2-1,-,few,TRBV7-2
CAWMWDRGLFRNTEAFF,TGTGCCTGGATGTGGGACAGGGGGCTGTTTAGGAACACTGAAGCTTTCTTT,TRBJ1-1,TRBD1,-,TRBV30
CASRAGDPNSPLHF,TGTGCCAGCAGAGCAGGGGACCCTAATTCACCCCTCCACTTT,TRBJ1-6,-,-,TRBV6-1
CASSMREPEAFF,TGTGCCAGTAGTATGAGAGAGCCTGAAGCTTTCTTT,TRBJ1-1,-,many,TRBV19
CASRALASSTDTQYF,TGTGCCAGCAGGGCACTAGCGTCTAGCACAGATACGCAGTATTTT,TRBJ2-3,TRBD2,-,TRBV7-8
CASSLRQSGANVLTF,TGTGCCAGCAGTTTACGGCAATCTGGGGCCAACGTCCTGACTTTC,TRBJ2-6,-,-,TRBV12-3/TRBV12-4
CASSAPEVNTGELFF,TGCGCCAGCAGCGCCCCGGAGGTCAACACCGGGGAGCTGTTTTTT,TRBJ2-2,-,-,TRBV5-1
CASVQFRGRATGELFF,TGTGCCAGCGTTCAGTTCAGGGGGCGAGCAACAGGGGAGCTGTTTTTT,TRBJ2-2,TRBD1,few,TRBV19
CASISREYSGNTIYF,TGTGCCAGTATTTCCCGGGAGTACTCTGGAAACACCATATATTTT,TRBJ1-3,-,few,TRBV19
CASSQGVVPSAGETQYF,TGTGCCAGCAGCCAAGGGGTTGTTCCTTCCGCCGGGGAGACCCAGTACTTC,TRBJ2-5,-,few,TRBV3-1
CASSLRQGLHEQYF,TGTGCCAGCAGCTTAAGACAGGGTCTCCACGAGCAGTACTTC,TRBJ2-7,TRBD1,-,TRBV7-8
CASSLEPNYGYTF,TGTGCCAGCAGCTTAGAGCCAAACTATGGCTACACCTTC,TRBJ1-2,-,few,TRBV11-2
CATSRDVPAGLTPSTDTQYF,TGTGCCACCAGCAGAGATGTTCCAGCGGGCCTAACACCTAGCACAGATACGCAGTATTTT,TRBJ2-3,-,many,TRBV15
CASSGMTSGYEQYF,TGTGCCAGCAGCGGTATGACTAGCGGTTACGAGCAGTACTTC,TRBJ2-7,TRBD2,few,TRBV7-6
CASSSDRFYNEQFF,TGTGCCAGCAGCAGCGACAGATTTTACAATGAGCAGTTCTTC,TRBJ2-1,-,few,TRBV7-2
CASSVHWDRLFYEQYF,TGTGCCAGCAGCGTACATTGGGACAGGCTATTCTACGAGCAGTACTTC,TRBJ2-7,TRBD1,-,TRBV5-5
CSARGGTSGRITYEQYF,TGCAGTGCTAGAGGGGGGACTAGCGGGAGGATTACCTACGAGCAGTACTTC,TRBJ2-7,TRBD2,-,TRBV20-1
CASSLDVGRNTQYF,TGTGCCAGCAGCTTGGATGTGGGGCGAAATACGCAGTATTTT,TRBJ2-3,-,few,TRBV7-3
CASSLPDGRVSGELFF,TGCGCCAGCAGCCTCCCGGACGGGAGGGTGTCCGGGGAGCTGTTTTTT,TRBJ2-2,TRBD2,-,TRBV5-1
CSIPILAGGSTDTQYF,TGCAGCATCCCGATCCTAGCGGGAGGTAGCACAGATACGCAGTATTTT,TRBJ2-3,TRBD2,-,TRBV20-1
CASSPQGVSYEQYF,TGCGCCAGCAGCCCCCAGGGGGTCTCCTACGAGCAGTACTTC,TRBJ2-7,TRBD1,many,TRBV4-3
CASSRGVAGEDTQYF,TGCGCCAGCAGCCGGGGTGTAGCGGGGGAAGATACGCAGTATTTT,TRBJ2-3,TRBD2,-,TRBV5-1
CASRSSGRYQETQYF,TGCGCCAGCAGGTCTAGCGGGAGGTACCAAGAGACCCAGTACTTC,TRBJ2-5,TRBD2,-,TRBV5-1
CASSQGGHSGELFF,TGTGCCAGCAGCCAAGGGGGACATTCCGGGGAGCTGTTTTTT,TRBJ2-2,-,-,TRBV3-1
CASSEAGQGGQPQHF,TGTGCCAGCAGTGAAGCGGGACAGGGCGGGCAGCCCCAGCATTTT,TRBJ1-5,TRBD1,many,TRBV6-1
CASRLQGQGSYEQFF,TGTGCCAGCAGATTACAAGGCCAGGGCTCATATGAGCAGTTCTTC,TRBJ2-1,-,few,TRBV11-2
CASSRARGGEAEAFF,TGTGCCAGCAGCCGAGCCCGTGGGGGGGAGGCTGAAGCTTTCTTT,TRBJ1-1,-,few,TRBV14
CSARDVADSLKVTQYF,TGCAGTGCTAGAGACGTAGCGGACTCCCTTAAGGTGACCCAGTACTTC,TRBJ2-5,-,-,TRBV20-1
CASSPFGPYEQYF,TGTGCTAGCAGCCCCTTCGGCCCATACGAGCAGTACTTC,TRBJ2-7,-,few,TRBV7-7
CASSRLAGGNYEQYF,TGTGCCAGCAGCCGTCTCGCGGGGGGAAACTACGAGCAGTACTTC,TRBJ2-7,TRBD2,few,TRBV7-2
CASSLTGQYNEQFF,TGTGCCAGCAGCTTGACAGGACAGTACAATGAGCAGTTCTTC,TRBJ2-1,-,few,TRBV5-4
CASSGWDTDTQYF,TGTGCCAGCAGTGGGTGGGACACAGATACGCAGTATTTT,TRBJ2-3,-,-,TRBV6-6
CASSFSGPLNEQFF,TGTGCCAGCAGCTTTAGCGGCCCACTGAATGAGCAGTTCTTC,TRBJ2-1,-,-,TRBV11-3
CASRAEGGETQYF,TGTGCCAGCAGGGCGGAAGGGGGAGAGACCCAGTACTTC,TRBJ2-5,-,-,TRBV7-9
CASSSLDLQETQYF,TGTGCCAGCAGTAGCCTTGACCTTCAAGAGACCCAGTACTTC,TRBJ2-5,-,few,TRBV5-6
CSASLDSNFNQPQHF,TGCAGTGCTAGCCTAGACAGTAATTTCAATCAGCCCCAGCATTTT,TRBJ1-5,-,few,TRBV20-1
CASSLGTEGLEAFF,TGCGCCAGCAGCTTAGGGACAGAGGGGCTTGAAGCTTTCTTT,TRBJ1-1,TRBD1,many,TRBV5-1
CSARDREIDEQYF,TGCAGTGCTAGAGACCGAGAGATTGACGAGCAGTACTTC,TRBJ2-7,-,-,TRBV20-1
CASSSRQGAKTGELFF,TGTGCCAGCAGCTCCAGACAGGGGGCGAAAACCGGGGAGCTGTTTTTT,TRBJ2-2,TRBD1,few,TRBV5-4
CGSSQQGAGSNEQFF,TGTGGTAGCAGTCAGCAGGGGGCGGGATCCAATGAGCAGTTCTTC,TRBJ2-1,TRBD1,-,TRBV12-3/TRBV12-4
CASSPRRDSFYEQYF,TGTGCCAGCAGCCCTCGGCGGGACAGCTTCTACGAGCAGTACTTC,TRBJ2-7,-,few,TRBV7-2
CASSVSGRAWSETQYF,TGTGCCAGCAGTGTCAGCGGGAGGGCCTGGTCAGAGACCCAGTACTTC,TRBJ2-5,TRBD2,-,TRBV7-2
CSARGDGSGGYNEQFF,TGCAGTGCTCGGGGGGATGGTAGCGGGGGATACAATGAGCAGTTCTTC,TRBJ2-1,TRBD2,few,TRBV20-1
CASSYGGSADTQYF,TGTGCCAGCAGTTACGGCGGGAGTGCAGATACGCAGTATTTT,TRBJ2-3,TRBD2,few,TRBV6-2/TRBV6-3
CASLDRLHAYEQYF,TGTGCCAGCCTGGACAGGTTGCACGCGTACGAGCAGTACTTC,TRBJ2-7,TRBD1,few,TRBV6-1
CASREGRDSNQPQHF,TGTGCCAGCAGGGAGGGGCGGGATAGCAATCAGCCCCAGCATTTT,TRBJ1-5,-,few,TRBV12-3/TRBV12-4
CSARGRNTEAFF,TGCAGTGCTAGAGGTAGGAACACTGAAGCTTTCTTT,TRBJ1-1,-,-,TRBV20-1
CSAPPGQRENEQFF,TGCAGTGCCCCACCGGGACAGAGGGAGAATGAGCAGTTCTTC,TRBJ2-1,TRBD1,few,TRBV20-1
CSARDRISQPQHF,TGCAGTGCTCGCGACAGAATAAGTCAGCCCCAGCATTTT,TRBJ1-5,-,few,TRBV20-1
CASSLRRDRATDTQYF,TGTGCCAGCAGCTTAAGGCGTGACAGGGCCACAGATACGCAGTATTTT,TRBJ2-3,TRBD1,-,TRBV7-2
CASSQAGTSGVWSSYNEQFF,TGTGCCAGCAGCCAAGCGGGGACTAGCGGGGTTTGGAGTTCCTACAATGAGCAGTTCTTC,TRBJ2-1,TRBD2,few,TRBV3-1
CASSLVVAEAFF,TGTGCCAGCAGCTTAGTTGTCGCTGAAGCTTTCTTT,TRBJ1-1,-,few,TRBV7-8
CASSLERSGTQYF,TGTGCCAGCAGCTTAGAAAGAAGCGGGACCCAGTACTTC,TRBJ2-5,-,-,TRBV7-9